Listed below are T cell receptor beta chains from one sample, sequenced in a study of cytomegalovirus exposure and HLA in healthy donors. The method was immunoSEQ multiplex PCR; TCRdb's version includes in-frame clones alone and lacks a portion of them. The sample gives 190,000 or so clones, around 84% of which show up once; 13% is in the top ten. Sequenced sample: PBMCs. All receptors derive from a woman younger than 45 in good health and CMV-seropositive. Each CDR3 is given with its conserved first and last residue. The D gene is left open where the match is weak. Only some rows state a clone size, as once, few, many or a class for expanded clones.

V gene	D gene	clone size	CDR3 length	J gene	CDR3 DNA	CDR3 protein
TRBV2	TRBD1	.	16	TRBJ2-1	TGTGCCAGCAGTGAAAGGGTGGCAGGGGGCCGGGATGAGCAGTTCTTC	CASSERVAGGRDEQFF
TRBV30	TRBD2	.	18	TRBJ2-5	TGTGCCTGGAGCGCCGGGACTAGCGGGCCAGCCCTGCAAGAGACCCAGTACTTC	CAWSAGTSGPALQETQYF
TRBV5-6	.	.	12	TRBJ2-1	TGTGCCAGCAGCCGGATGGGTCCGGGGCAGTTCTTC	CASSRMGPGQFF
TRBV7-6	TRBD1	.	15	TRBJ2-1	TGTGCCAGCAGCAAGGGACAGAGCTCCTACAATGAGCAGTTCTTC	CASSKGQSSYNEQFF
TRBV20-1	.	.	11	TRBJ2-3	TGCAGTGCTAGTCATCCAGATACGCAGTATTTT	CSASHPDTQYF
TRBV19	.	.	15	TRBJ1-2	TGTGCCAGTAGTATAGATAGGGGCACTAACTATGGCTACACCTTC	CASSIDRGTNYGYTF
TRBV11-3	.	.	13	TRBJ2-2	TGTGCCAGCAGCTTACGGGGAGAAGGGGAGCTGTTTTTT	CASSLRGEGELFF
TRBV27	.	.	14	TRBJ1-1	TGTGCCAGCAGTTTAGCGACAGCCTACACTGAAGCTTTCTTT	CASSLATAYTEAFF
TRBV30	TRBD1	.	13	TRBJ2-2	TGTGCCTGGTGGACAGGGAACACCGGGGAGCTGTTTTTT	CAWWTGNTGELFF
TRBV5-6	TRBD1	.	15	TRBJ1-2	TGTGCCAGCAGCCCTTCGCCGGGACAGACCTATGGCTACACCTTC	CASSPSPGQTYGYTF
TRBV28	.	few	14	TRBJ1-5	TGTGCCAGCAGTTTAAGCGGATTGAATCAGCCCCAGCATTTT	CASSLSGLNQPQHF
TRBV6-1	TRBD2	few	16	TRBJ2-1	TGTGCCAGCAGTGTGTGGGGGGGAGAAGGGTACAATGAGCAGTTCTTC	CASSVWGGEGYNEQFF
TRBV5-6	TRBD2	.	14	TRBJ2-5	TGTGCCAGCACCCCTAGCGGGAACCAAGAGACCCAGTACTTC	CASTPSGNQETQYF
TRBV2	.	.	16	TRBJ1-5	TGTGCCAGCAGGGCGACATCCGGGACTAACGGACAGCCCCAGCATTTT	CASRATSGTNGQPQHF
TRBV2	TRBD1	.	14	TRBJ1-1	TGTGCCAGCAGTGGGGACAGGCTGAACACTGAAGCTTTCTTT	CASSGDRLNTEAFF
TRBV6-5	.	.	15	TRBJ2-1	TGTGCCAGCAGTTACTCGAGGTCCCCCATTGATGAGCAGTTCTTC	CASSYSRSPIDEQFF
TRBV28	.	.	16	TRBJ1-2	TGTGCCAGCAACCCTTCCCCCCCACTAACCCAATATGGCTACACCTTC	CASNPSPPLTQYGYTF
TRBV18	TRBD1	.	15	TRBJ1-2	TGTGCCAGCTCACCGGTCGGGGACAGGTACTATGGCTACACCTTC	CASSPVGDRYYGYTF
TRBV5-4	TRBD1	.	15	TRBJ1-2	TGTGCCAGCAGCTCTCGGACAGGCAACCTCTATGGCTACACCTTC	CASSSRTGNLYGYTF
TRBV6-1	.	.	16	TRBJ2-2	TGTGCCAGCAGTGAAGGTCGCCGGTCGAACACCGGGGAGCTGTTTTTT	CASSEGRRSNTGELFF
TRBV27	TRBD2	.	17	TRBJ2-2	TGTGCCAGCAGTTTCGGACTAGCGGGAGGGTACACCGGGGAGCTGTTTTTT	CASSFGLAGGYTGELFF
TRBV10-2	TRBD1	.	16	TRBJ1-5	TGCGCCAGCAGTGATCGGGACAGGGGAAGCAATCAGCCCCAGCATTTT	CASSDRDRGSNQPQHF
TRBV7-9	TRBD2	.	16	TRBJ2-1	TGTGCCAGCAATAGGGGAGGGCTGAGCTCCTACAATGAGCAGTTCTTC	CASNRGGLSSYNEQFF
TRBV29-1	.	.	14	TRBJ2-3	TGCAGCGTTGTACCGAGACAACTCACAGATACGCAGTATTTT	CSVVPRQLTDTQYF
TRBV10-3	.	.	15	TRBJ2-3	TGTGCCATCAGTCTTGGGGGCAGGGACACAGATACGCAGTATTTT	CAISLGGRDTDTQYF
TRBV27	.	.	17	TRBJ2-3	TGTGCCAGCAGTTCGGCAGGTGCTTTCCAAATGACCCATACGCAGTATTTT	CASSSAGAFQMTHTQYF
TRBV29-1	TRBD1	.	12	TRBJ1-2	TGCAGCGCTTCGACAGGGGACTATGGCTACACCTTC	CSASTGDYGYTF
TRBV30	.	.	11	TRBJ1-3	TGTGCCTGGAGTGTACCCCCCAGGAGGTATTTT	CAWSVPPRRYF
TRBV29-1	TRBD1	.	14	TRBJ1-4	TGCAGCGTGGGCCCCGGGACAGGACCCGAAAAACTGTTTTTT	CSVGPGTGPEKLFF
TRBV18	TRBD1	.	15	TRBJ1-1	TGTGCCAGCTCACCCCTGGACAGGCAGAACACTGAAGCTTTCTTT	CASSPLDRQNTEAFF
TRBV19	.	.	15	TRBJ1-1	TGTGCCAGTAGTATAGACGGAGGGCGAGGAACTGAAGCTTTCTTT	CASSIDGGRGTEAFF
TRBV27	TRBD1	.	14	TRBJ2-7	TGTGCCAGCAGACCCTGGACAGGGCACTACGAGCAGTACTTC	CASRPWTGHYEQYF
TRBV5-6	.	.	13	TRBJ1-1	TGTGCCAGCAGCTCTAGGGGGATCACTGAAGCTTTCTTT	CASSSRGITEAFF
TRBV19	.	.	13	TRBJ2-7	TGTGCCAGTAGTGGTCTTAGAAACTACGAGCAGTACTTC	CASSGLRNYEQYF
TRBV5-1	.	once	15	TRBJ2-5	TGCGCCAGCACCCCCGATCCAGGGCCCCAAGAGACCCAGTACTTC	CASTPDPGPQETQYF
TRBV6-6	TRBD1	once	16	TRBJ2-1	TGTGCCAGCAGTTACGCCGCAGGGGGCACGTTGAATGAGCAGTTCTTC	CASSYAAGGTLNEQFF
TRBV4-1	TRBD1	.	17	TRBJ2-5	TGCGCCAGCAGCCAAGGCGGATCCGGGACAGGGCAGGAGACCCAGTACTTC	CASSQGGSGTGQETQYF
TRBV7-6	.	few	16	TRBJ2-7	TGTGCCAGCAGCAGGGGGGTAGGACAGGCTACCTACGAGCAGTACTTC	CASSRGVGQATYEQYF
TRBV6-6	.	few	13	TRBJ1-3	TGTGCCAGCAGCTTGGGGAGTAGGGACACCATATATTTT	CASSLGSRDTIYF
TRBV19	.	.	14	TRBJ1-5	TGTGCCAGTAGTATTAGCCTTAGCAATCAGCCCCAGCATTTT	CASSISLSNQPQHF
TRBV20-1	.	.	11	TRBJ1-2	TGCAGTGCAGGCACGGGATATGGCTACACCTTC	CSAGTGYGYTF
TRBV27	.	.	15	TRBJ1-2	TGTGCCAGCAGTCCCCCCGGGGGGAACTCCTATGGCTACACCTTC	CASSPPGGNSYGYTF
TRBV28	TRBD1	.	15	TRBJ1-1	TGTGCCACCCGGGACAGGGGGGAAGTGGGCACTGAAGCTTTCTTT	CATRDRGEVGTEAFF
TRBV6-5	.	.	12	TRBJ2-3	TGTGCCAGCAGTTACCCGTCCGATACGCAGTATTTT	CASSYPSDTQYF
TRBV29-1	.	.	13	TRBJ1-1	TGCAGCGTTGAAGATCTCGGGGGGACTGAAGCTTTCTTT	CSVEDLGGTEAFF
TRBV6-6	.	.	14	TRBJ1-4	TGTGCCAGCAGTTCATTGTACGAGGGAGAGAAACTGTTTTTT	CASSSLYEGEKLFF